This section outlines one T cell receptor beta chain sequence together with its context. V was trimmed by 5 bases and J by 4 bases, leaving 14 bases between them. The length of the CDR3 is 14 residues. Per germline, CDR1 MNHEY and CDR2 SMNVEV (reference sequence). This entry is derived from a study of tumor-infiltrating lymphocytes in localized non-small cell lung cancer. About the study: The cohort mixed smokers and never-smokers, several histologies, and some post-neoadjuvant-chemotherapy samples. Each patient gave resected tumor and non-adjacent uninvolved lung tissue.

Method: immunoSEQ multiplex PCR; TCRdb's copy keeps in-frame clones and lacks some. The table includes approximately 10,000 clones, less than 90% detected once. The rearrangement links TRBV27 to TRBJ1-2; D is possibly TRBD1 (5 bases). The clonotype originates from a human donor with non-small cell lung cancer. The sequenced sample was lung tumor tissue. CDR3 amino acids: CASSHFDRGYGYTF. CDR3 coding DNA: TGTGCCAGCAGTCATTTTGACAGAGGCTATGGCTACACCTTC.